This TCR beta chain was recovered during a study of blood T cell repertoires in COVID-19. Authors' methods: Estimates of nucleated cell counts were drawn from the amplification of reference gene primers. The repertoire was sequenced with immunoSEQ multiplex PCR; TCRdb's copy has only in-frame clones and lacks some. V, J and clone size derive from that table, while D and trimming were established from the DNA sequence. Of fewer than 25,000 clones detected, around 87% appear once; the ten largest clones hold around 10%. Sequenced: peripheral blood. This receptor was taken from a human donor in a cohort sampled during active COVID-19.

The DNA for the CDR3 is TGTGCTAGTGCCCTGAGTGGCGGTGGGACCCAGTACTTC. It specifies CASALSGGGTQYF. The chain links TRBV12-5 to TRBJ2-5, with D unresolved. Germline values: CDR1 LGHNT, CDR2 FRNRAP. V dropped 7 bases and J dropped 7 bases, with 16 bases sitting between them. The CDR3 sequence is 13 residues long.